Sequencing of this TCR beta chain was carried out in a study of shared clonotypes between healthy human individuals. Study overall: Each donor's CD8 memory used one plate, CD8 naive two, each CD4 subset three. Points from the study as a whole: Researchers sampled blood only, noting tissue repertoires likely differ. Non-shared clonotypes had lower generation probabilities than clonotypes shared by all four sorted-subset donors.

The assay was immunoSEQ multiplex PCR, and TCRdb's table has in-frame clones only and misses some. The data hold more than 2 million clones, with just under 95% observed a single time. In regard to this clone: As yet, its antigen is unknown. The same CDR3 also results from other DNA sequences found in this sample.

CD45RO-negative CD8 cells positively selected for CCR7 made up the naive population, which excluded terminally differentiated effector memory CD45RA+ cells. This CDR3 has 13 residues. In germline, CDR1 is MNHNY, CDR2 SVGAGI (reference sequence). V lost 2 bases and J 1 base, leaving 6 bases between the germline ends. The gene calls are TRBV6-6 and TRBJ2-7; no definite D call. The sequenced material came from naive CD8+ T cells sorted from blood. The clonotype was recovered from a man in his late teens or twenties in good health. The CDR3 sequence: CASSYGGSYEQYF. The CDR3, as DNA: TGTGCCAGCAGTTACGGCGGATCCTACGAGCAGTACTTC.